These 26 T cell receptor beta chains were sequenced from one sample in a study of CD8 T cells in ankylosing spondylitis. TCRdb reprocessed the 5' RACE reads with MiXCR, giving one entry per CDR3 protein. The sample lists 250,000 to 350,000 distinct CDR3 sequences, about 20% occurring once. The sample was blood, either unsorted or a sorted T cell fraction (not recorded which). The receptors come from a male donor with ankylosing spondylitis or in good health (not recorded which).

This clonotype was counted once. V gene TRBV27 combines with J gene TRBJ2-7; the D is unclear. Trimming removed 4 bases from V and 2 bases from J, with 12 bases in between. The CDR3 totals 14 residues. Germline V lookup: CDR1 MNHEY, CDR2 SMNVEV (reference sequence). CDR3 DNA sequence: TGTGCCAGCAGTTCGACCAATCTCGCCTACGAGCAGTACGTC. Protein: CASSSTNLAYEQYV.

This clonotype was detected many times. The chain is built from TRBV9 and TRBJ1-1; D may be TRBD1 (6 bases). The CDR3 is made up of 15 amino acids. Germline V gene sequence: CDR1 SGDLS, CDR2 YYNGEE. V lost 6 bases, J lost 5 bases, and 20 bases lay in between. This CDR3 is CASTPSTAGQTEAFF. DNA of the CDR3: TGTGCCAGCACCCCCTCGACGGCGGGACAAACTGAAGCTTTCTTT. The full variable domain, its missing parts supplied by reference TRBV9 and TRBJ1-1, is DSGVTQTPKHLITATGQRVTLRCSPRSGDLSVYWYQQSLDQGLQFLIQYYNGEERAKGNILERFSAQQFPDLHSELNLSSLELGDSALYFCASTPSTAGQTEAFFGQGTRLTVV.

V is TRBV7-3 and J is TRBJ2-3; 10 nucleotides agree with TRBD2. This CDR3 is built from 16 residues. Germline-derived CDR1 and CDR2 are SGHTA and FQGTGA. J gave up 2 bases and V 1 base, and 3 bases lay outside the gene matches. The CDR3 spells CASSLRTSGFTDTQYF. The CDR3 DNA is TGTGCCAGCAGCTTAAGGACTAGCGGATTCACAGATACGCAGTATTTT.

This clonotype came up a few times. The chain links TRBV20-1 to TRBJ1-6; D unclear. Germline CDR1 DFQATT, CDR2 SNEGSKA (reference sequence). This CDR3 has 13 residues. The V gene lost 3 bases and the J gene lost 2 bases, with 5 bases spanning the gap. This CDR3 reads CSARPTYNSPLHF. The CDR3 bases are TGCAGTGCTAGGCCCACCTATAATTCACCCCTCCACTTT.

The chain links TRBV7-2 to TRBJ2-1, with a weak D call TRBD2 (5 bases). The CDR3 is made up of 15 amino acids. Trimming took 0 bases from V and 7 from J, leaving 13 bases between them. CDR1 is SGHTA, CDR2 FQGNSA, per germline. The CDR3 reads CASSLALGTGNEQFF. The CDR3 region has the DNA TGTGCCAGCAGCTTAGCGCTAGGAACGGGGAATGAGCAGTTCTTC.

This clonotype has a count of ten or more. The V call is TRBV24-1, the J call TRBJ2-1; D is perhaps TRBD2 (5 bases). Germline assignment: CDR1 KGHDR and CDR2 SFDVKD. The CDR3 runs 14 residues. Trimming cost V 5 bases and J 4 bases, with 11 bases left between them. The CDR3 nucleotides are TGTGCCACCAGTGGGGAGAGAATGTACAATGAGCAGTTCTTC. Protein sequence: CATSGERMYNEQFF.

This clonotype has a count of ten or more. The chain is built from TRBV6-6 and TRBJ2-2; D not certain. Germline loops: CDR1 MNHNY, CDR2 SVGAGI (reference sequence). The CDR3 is 13 residues long. The germline V and J ends were trimmed by 2 bases and 5 bases, with 6 bases remaining between them. The CDR3 DNA is TGTGCCAGCAGTTACCTCGGTACCGGGGAGCTGTTTTTT. This gives the protein CASSYLGTGELFF.

This clonotype was found a few times. The chain carries TRBV19 and TRBJ1-3; no clear D. The V end lost 7 bases, the J end lost 1 base, and 14 bases lay between the germline ends. CDR1 is LNHDA, CDR2 SQIVND, per germline (reference sequence). The CDR3 runs to 15 residues. CDR3 amino acids: CASTLQHTSGNTIYF. The DNA for the CDR3 is TGTGCCAGTACCTTACAGCACACATCTGGAAACACCATATATTTT.

This clonotype was found a few times. The chain couples TRBV9 to TRBJ2-2; perhaps TRBD2 as D (5 bases). This CDR3 has 15 residues. The germline V gene has CDR1 SGDLS and CDR2 YYNGEE. V was trimmed by 3 bases and J by 5 bases, leaving 14 bases between them. The CDR3 protein is CASSGDLGGTGELFF. CDR3 sequence (DNA): TGTGCCAGCAGCGGCGATCTGGGCGGGACCGGGGAGCTGTTTTTT.

A note on this clonotype: One end of the junction varies from germline; a read error may be responsible. V is TRBV20-1 and J is TRBJ2-1; 7 nucleotides match TRBD2. This CDR3 has 17 amino acids. The germline V gene encodes CDR1 DFQATT and CDR2 SNEGSKA (reference sequence). The CDR3 region is CCARGSSGGSSYNEQFF. The DNA for the CDR3 is TGCTGTGCTAGAGGATCTAGCGGAGGGAGCTCCTACAATGAGCAGTTCTTC.

The chain has TRBV5-1 and TRBJ2-7, with a weak D call TRBD2 (5 bases). Deletions cut 6 bases from V and 2 bases from J, with 18 bases between. The CDR3 is 15 residues long. Per germline, CDR1 SGHRS and CDR2 YFSETQ. Here the CDR3 DNA reads TGCGCCAGCACCCGGGAAGTACACTGTGCCTACGAGCAGTACGTC. Translation gives CASTREVHCAYEQYV.

In nucleotides, the CDR3 is TGTGCCAGCTCACCGGCGGGGAGGACCATGAACACTGAAGCTTTCTTT. This translates into CASSPAGRTMNTEAFF. This rearrangement joins TRBV18 to TRBJ1-1; D is uncertain. The CDR3 consists of 16 residues. V lost 3 bases to trimming and J lost 0 bases, with 14 bases between them. Per the germline V gene, CDR1 is KGHSH and CDR2 is LQKENI.

The chain uses TRBV2 and TRBJ1-1; 7 bases map to TRBD1. This CDR3 comprises 15 residues. J lost 2 bases, V lost 2 bases, and 5 bases had no gene match. CDR1 and CDR2 (germline): SNHLY, FYNNEI. For the CDR3, the DNA is TGTGCCAGCAGTGAAAGACAGGGTGGTAACACTGAAGCTTTCTTT. Amino acids: CASSERQGGNTEAFF. Full variable domain (outside the CDR3, taken from reference TRBV2 and TRBJ1-1): EPEVTQTPSHQVTQMGQEVILRCVPISNHLYFYWYRQILGQKVEFLVSFYNNEISEKSEIFDDQFSVERPDGSNFTLKIRSTKLEDSAMYFCASSERQGGNTEAFFGQGTRLTVV.

The J gene is TRBJ1-2, the V gene TRBV12-3 or TRBV12-4, with unresolved D. V gave up 2 bases and J gave up 3 bases, with 7 bases separating them. The CDR3 loop spans 13 amino acids. CDR3 residues: CASSLSLDYGYTF. The CDR3 DNA reads TGTGCCAGCAGTTTATCGTTGGACTATGGCTACACCTTC.

The chain couples TRBV5-1 to TRBJ2-4; a possible D gene is TRBD2 (6 bases). Germline V gives CDR1 SGHRS, CDR2 YFSETQ. CDR3 length: 15 residues. V lost 2 bases and J lost 8, with 17 bases in between. In DNA form, the CDR3 reads TGCGCCAGCAGCTTCCAAGGATCGGGGGAGGACATTCAGTACTTC. This translates into CASSFQGSGEDIQYF.

V gene TRBV28 combines with J gene TRBJ2-3, with 8 nucleotides matching TRBD2. CDR1 and CDR2 from the germline V gene are MDHEN and SYDVKM. This CDR3 spans 16 amino acids. Losses at the gene ends were 2 bases for V and 2 bases for J; bases not matched to a gene: 6. CDR3 loop: CASSLRGGPTTDTQYF. The CDR3 nucleotides are TGTGCCAGCAGTTTACGGGGGGGCCCTACCACAGATACGCAGTATTTT.

This rearrangement joins TRBV12-3 or TRBV12-4 to TRBJ2-3; D may be TRBD2 (5 bases). This CDR3 has 15 amino acids. V dropped 3 bases and J dropped 0 bases, with 10 bases sitting between them. The CDR3 region is CASSFGSRSTDTQYF. The CDR3 DNA reads TGTGCCAGCAGTTTTGGGAGCCGTAGCACAGATACGCAGTATTTT.

This clonotype was detected a few times. The genes are TRBV7-8 and TRBJ1-5; perhaps TRBD1 as D (5 bases). CDR1 is SGHVS, CDR2 FQNEAQ, per germline. Trimming took off 5 bases at V and 5 bases at J, with 16 bases between the two ends. CDR3 size: 15 residues. In DNA form, the CDR3 reads TGTGCCAGCAGCCCTAGGGTGACAGAGTATCAGCCCCAGCATTTT. It translates to CASSPRVTEYQPQHF.

This clonotype was observed a handful of times. This chain connects TRBV5-1 to TRBJ1-1, with TRBD1 matching over 8 bases. CDR3 length equals 16 residues. The germline V gene encodes CDR1 SGHRS and CDR2 YFSETQ. V gave up 0 bases and J gave up 4 bases; unmatched junction bases: 8. Here the CDR3 DNA reads TGCGCCAGCAGCTTGGGCCAGGGGGCCTCGGTCACTGAAGCTTTCTTT. Encoded protein: CASSLGQGASVTEAFF.

This chain joins TRBV5-1 and TRBJ2-1; 12 bases fit TRBD2. After removal of 1 base from V and 4 bases from J, the junction contained 6 bases not matched to a gene. CDR1 is SGHRS, CDR2 YFSETQ, per germline. This CDR3 comprises 17 residues. The CDR3 DNA sequence: TGCGCCAGCAGCTTGTGGGCTAGCGGGGGGGCATACAATGAGCAGTTCTTC. This encodes CASSLWASGGAYNEQFF.

This clonotype occurred a few times. The genes are TRBV15 and TRBJ2-1, with 11 bases lining up with TRBD2. V shed 0 bases, J shed 7 bases, and the junction held 5 bases outside the gene matches. The CDR3 contains 16 residues. Germline V gives CDR1 LNHNV, CDR2 YYDKDF (reference sequence). CDR3 sequence (DNA): TGTGCCACCAGCAGAGAGCTAGCGGGAGGACTTAATGAGCAGTTCTTC. Translation: CATSRELAGGLNEQFF.

The genes are TRBV10-3 and TRBJ2-3, with TRBD2 as a possible D gene (7 bases). The CDR3 is 14 residues long. Germline V lookup: CDR1 ENHRY, CDR2 SYGVKD. V dropped 9 bases and J dropped 3 bases, with 16 bases sitting between them. The CDR3 loop reads CAIAVGGRTDTQYF. The CDR3 nucleotides read TGTGCCATAGCGGTGGGGGGGCGAACAGATACGCAGTATTTT.

The table lists this clonotype with a few counts. The chain couples TRBV20-1 to TRBJ2-1, with 11 bases identical to TRBD1. Unmatched junction bases numbered 5, after V lost 3 bases and J lost 7 bases. The germline CDR1 and CDR2 sequences are DFQATT and SNEGSKA (reference sequence). The CDR3 runs 14 residues. The CDR3 protein is CSASSGTGGNEQFF. CDR3 DNA: TGCAGTGCTAGTAGCGGGACAGGGGGGAATGAGCAGTTCTTC.

This chain links TRBV12-3 or TRBV12-4 with TRBJ2-5; a weak D match, TRBD2 (5 bases). Trimming removed 5 bases at V and 9 bases at J, with 16 bases between. The CDR3 is 13 residues long. CDR3 amino acids: CASSRTARLAQYF. CDR3 nucleotides: TGTGCCAGCAGTCGGACTGCTCGTTTGGCCCAGTACTTC.

The table lists this clonotype with a few counts. The V and J genes are TRBV3-1 and TRBJ1-1; D remains unclear. The CDR3 runs to 14 residues. Trimming pared 4 bases from V and 7 bases from J, leaving 16 bases between. CDR1 is LGHDT and CDR2 is YNNKEL in the germline V gene (reference sequence). CDR3 coding DNA: TGTGCCAGCAGCCGATCGGGCCCGAACCGTGAAGCTTTCTTT. It yields the protein CASSRSGPNREAFF.

This clonotype was observed a few times. V is TRBV20-1 and J is TRBJ2-3; D not certain. The CDR3 has 18 amino acids. The germline V and J ends were trimmed by 1 base and 0 bases, with 20 bases remaining between them. Germline V gene data show CDR1 as DFQATT and CDR2 as SNEGSKA (reference sequence). CDR3 in amino acids: CSARGAGTTHTSTDTQYF. Written as DNA, the CDR3 is TGCAGTGCTAGAGGGGCCGGCACCACCCATACTAGCACAGATACGCAGTATTTT.